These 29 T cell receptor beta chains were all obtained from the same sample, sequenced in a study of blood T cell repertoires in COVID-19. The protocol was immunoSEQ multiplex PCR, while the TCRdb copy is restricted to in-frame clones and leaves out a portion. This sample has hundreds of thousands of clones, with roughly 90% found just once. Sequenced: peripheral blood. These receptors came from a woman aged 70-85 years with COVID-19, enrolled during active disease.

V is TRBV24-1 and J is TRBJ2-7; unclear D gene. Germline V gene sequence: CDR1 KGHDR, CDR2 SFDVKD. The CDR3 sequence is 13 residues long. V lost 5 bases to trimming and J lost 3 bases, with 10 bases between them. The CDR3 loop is CATSVGVGYEQYF. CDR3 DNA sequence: TGTGCCACCAGTGTAGGAGTGGGCTACGAGCAGTACTTC.

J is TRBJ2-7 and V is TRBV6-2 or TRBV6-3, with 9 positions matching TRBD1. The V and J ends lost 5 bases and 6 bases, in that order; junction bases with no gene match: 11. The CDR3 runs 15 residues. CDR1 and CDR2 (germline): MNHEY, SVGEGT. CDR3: CASSPWTGVRSEQYF. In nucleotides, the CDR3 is TGTGCCAGCAGTCCCTGGACAGGGGTTAGGAGCGAGCAGTACTTC.

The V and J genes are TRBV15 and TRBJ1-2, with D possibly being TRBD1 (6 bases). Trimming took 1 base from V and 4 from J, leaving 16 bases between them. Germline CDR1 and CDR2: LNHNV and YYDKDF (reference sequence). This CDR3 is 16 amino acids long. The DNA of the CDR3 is TGTGCCACCAGCAGAGCCCCACAGGGCCCCCCCTATGGCTACACCTTC. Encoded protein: CATSRAPQGPPYGYTF.

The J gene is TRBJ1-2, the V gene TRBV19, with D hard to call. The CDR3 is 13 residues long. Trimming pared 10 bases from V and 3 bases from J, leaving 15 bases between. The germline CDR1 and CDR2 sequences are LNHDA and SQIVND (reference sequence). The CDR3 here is CATKVHLDYGYTF. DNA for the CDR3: TGTGCCACCAAAGTCCACTTAGACTATGGCTACACCTTC. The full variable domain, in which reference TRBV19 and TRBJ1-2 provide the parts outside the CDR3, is DGGITQSPKYLFRKEGQNVTLSCEQNLNHDAMYWYRQDPGQGLRLIYYSQIVNDFQKGDIAEGYSVSREKKESFPLTVTSAQKNPTAFYLCATKVHLDYGYTFGSGTRLTVV.

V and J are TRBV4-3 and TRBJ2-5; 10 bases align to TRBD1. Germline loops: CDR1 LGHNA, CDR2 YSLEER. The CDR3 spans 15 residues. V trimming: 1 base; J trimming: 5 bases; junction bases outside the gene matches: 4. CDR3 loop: CASSQGTGGRETQYF. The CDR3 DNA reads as TGCGCCAGCAGCCAAGGGACAGGGGGTCGCGAGACCCAGTACTTC.

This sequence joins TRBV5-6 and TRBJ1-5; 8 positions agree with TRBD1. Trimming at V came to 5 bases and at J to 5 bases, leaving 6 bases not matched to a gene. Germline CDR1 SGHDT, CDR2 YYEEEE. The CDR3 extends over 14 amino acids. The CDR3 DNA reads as TGTGCCAGCAGTCAGACAGGGGTTTATCAGCCCCAGCATTTT. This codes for CASSQTGVYQPQHF.

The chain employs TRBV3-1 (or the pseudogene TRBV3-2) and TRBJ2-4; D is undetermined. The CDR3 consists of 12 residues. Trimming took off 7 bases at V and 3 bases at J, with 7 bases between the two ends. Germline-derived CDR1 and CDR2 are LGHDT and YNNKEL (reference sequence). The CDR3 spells CASTAVKNIQYF. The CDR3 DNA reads TGTGCCAGCACCGCGGTCAAAAACATTCAGTACTTC.

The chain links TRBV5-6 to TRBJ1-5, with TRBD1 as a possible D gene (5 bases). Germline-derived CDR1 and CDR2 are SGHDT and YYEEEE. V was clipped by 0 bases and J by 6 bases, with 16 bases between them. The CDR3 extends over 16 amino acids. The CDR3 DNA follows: TGTGCCAGCAGCTTGGCCGGGGGAGCTTACCCTCAGCCCCAGCATTTT. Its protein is CASSLAGGAYPQPQHF. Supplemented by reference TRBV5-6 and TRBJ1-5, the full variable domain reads DAGVTQSPTHLIKTRGQQVTLRCSPKSGHDTVSWYQQALGQGPQFIFQYYEEEERQRGNFPDRFSGHQFPNYSSELNVNALLLGDSALYLCASSLAGGAYPQPQHFGDGTRLSIL.

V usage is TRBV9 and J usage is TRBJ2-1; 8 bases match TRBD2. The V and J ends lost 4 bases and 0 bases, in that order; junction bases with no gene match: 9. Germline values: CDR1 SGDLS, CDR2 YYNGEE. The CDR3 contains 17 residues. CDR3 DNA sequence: TGTGCCAGCAGCACACACCCGGGGGGGAGCTCCTACAATGAGCAGTTCTTC. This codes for CASSTHPGGSSYNEQFF.

CDR3 sequence: CASRAKGATNEKLFF. In DNA form, the CDR3 reads TGCGCCAGCAGGGCGAAGGGGGCAACTAATGAAAAACTGTTTTTT. This chain connects TRBV10-2 to TRBJ1-4; D may be TRBD1 (6 bases). V was trimmed by 6 bases and J by 0 bases, leaving 11 bases between them. This CDR3 comprises 15 residues. Germline V CDR1 and CDR2: WSHSY, SAAADI.

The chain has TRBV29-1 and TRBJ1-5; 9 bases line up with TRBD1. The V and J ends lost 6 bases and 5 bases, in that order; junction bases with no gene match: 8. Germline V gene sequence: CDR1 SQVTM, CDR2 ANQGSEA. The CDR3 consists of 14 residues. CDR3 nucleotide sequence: TGCAGCGTGTCCGGACAGGGGTTAGATCAGCCCCAGCATTTT. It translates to CSVSGQGLDQPQHF. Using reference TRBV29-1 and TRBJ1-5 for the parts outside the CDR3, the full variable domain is SAVISQKPSRDICQRGTSLTIQCQVDSQVTMMFWYRQQPGQSLTLIATANQGSEATYESGFVIDKFPISRPNLTFSTLTVSNMSPEDSSIYLCSVSGQGLDQPQHFGDGTRLSIL.

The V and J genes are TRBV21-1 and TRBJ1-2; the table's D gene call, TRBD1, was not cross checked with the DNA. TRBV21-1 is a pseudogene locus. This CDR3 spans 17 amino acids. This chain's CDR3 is CASSSQRWGQGLYGYTF. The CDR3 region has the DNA TGTGCCAGCAGCAGCCAGAGATGGGGACAGGGCCTCTATGGCTACACCTTC.

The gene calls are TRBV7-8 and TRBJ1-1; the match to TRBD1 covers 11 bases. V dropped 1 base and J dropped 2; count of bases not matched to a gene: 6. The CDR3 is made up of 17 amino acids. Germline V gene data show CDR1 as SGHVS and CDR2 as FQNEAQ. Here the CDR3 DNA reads TGTGCCAGCAGCTTAGAGGGGACAGGGGGTCTCAACACTGAAGCTTTCTTT. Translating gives CASSLEGTGGLNTEAFF.

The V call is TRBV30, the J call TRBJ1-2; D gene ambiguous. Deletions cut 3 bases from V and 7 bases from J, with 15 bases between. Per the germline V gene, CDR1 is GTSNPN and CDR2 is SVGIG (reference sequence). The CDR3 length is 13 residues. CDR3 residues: CAWSPGVLAGYTF. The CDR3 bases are TGTGCCTGGAGCCCCGGGGTCCTGGCTGGCTACACCTTC.

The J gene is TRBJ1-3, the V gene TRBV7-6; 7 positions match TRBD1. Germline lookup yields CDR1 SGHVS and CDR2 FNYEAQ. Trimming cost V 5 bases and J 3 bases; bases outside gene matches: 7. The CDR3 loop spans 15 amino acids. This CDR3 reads CASSLTTGSGNTIYF. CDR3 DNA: TGTGCCAGCAGCCTAACGACAGGGAGTGGAAACACCATATATTTT.

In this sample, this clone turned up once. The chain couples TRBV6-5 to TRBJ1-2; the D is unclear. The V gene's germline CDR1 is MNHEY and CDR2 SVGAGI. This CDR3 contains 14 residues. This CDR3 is CAVAVRPRDYGYTF. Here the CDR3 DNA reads TGTGCGGTGGCGGTCAGACCGAGGGACTATGGCTACACCTTC.

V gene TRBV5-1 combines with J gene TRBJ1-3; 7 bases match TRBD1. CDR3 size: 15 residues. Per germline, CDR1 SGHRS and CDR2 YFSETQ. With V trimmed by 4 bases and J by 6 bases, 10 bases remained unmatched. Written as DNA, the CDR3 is TGCGCCAGCAGCCCGGGACAGTTAGAGCCAAACACCATATATTTT. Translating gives CASSPGQLEPNTIYF.

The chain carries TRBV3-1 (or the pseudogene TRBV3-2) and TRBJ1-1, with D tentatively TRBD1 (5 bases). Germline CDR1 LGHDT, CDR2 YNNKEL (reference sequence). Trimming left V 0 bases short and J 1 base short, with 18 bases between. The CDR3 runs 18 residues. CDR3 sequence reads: CASSQDYGWGDANTEAFF. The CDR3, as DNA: TGTGCCAGCAGCCAAGATTATGGATGGGGGGATGCGAACACTGAAGCTTTCTTT.

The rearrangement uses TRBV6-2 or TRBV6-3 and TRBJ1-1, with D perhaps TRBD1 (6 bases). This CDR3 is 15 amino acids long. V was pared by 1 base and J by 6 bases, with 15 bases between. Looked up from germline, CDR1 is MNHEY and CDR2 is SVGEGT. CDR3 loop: CASSYLDRGRPEAFF. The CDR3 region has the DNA TGTGCCAGCAGTTACTTGGACAGAGGGCGCCCTGAAGCTTTCTTT.

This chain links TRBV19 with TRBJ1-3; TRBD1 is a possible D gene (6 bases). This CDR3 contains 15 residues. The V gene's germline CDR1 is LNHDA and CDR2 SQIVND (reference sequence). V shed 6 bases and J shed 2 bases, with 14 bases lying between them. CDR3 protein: CASRGYRETGNTIYF. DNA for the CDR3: TGTGCCAGTAGGGGATACAGGGAGACTGGAAACACCATATATTTT.

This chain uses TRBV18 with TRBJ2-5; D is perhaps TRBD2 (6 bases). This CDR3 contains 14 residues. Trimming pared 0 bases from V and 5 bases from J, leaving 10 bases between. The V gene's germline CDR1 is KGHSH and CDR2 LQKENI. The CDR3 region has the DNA TGTGCCAGCTCACCACCGGGACTGGGGGAGACCCAGTACTTC. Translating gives CASSPPGLGETQYF.

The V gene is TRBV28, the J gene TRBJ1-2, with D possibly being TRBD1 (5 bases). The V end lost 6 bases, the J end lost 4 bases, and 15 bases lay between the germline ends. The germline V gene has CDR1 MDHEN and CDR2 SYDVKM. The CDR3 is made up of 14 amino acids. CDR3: CASRITGPGYGYTF. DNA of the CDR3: TGTGCCAGCAGGATCACAGGTCCGGGCTATGGCTACACCTTC.

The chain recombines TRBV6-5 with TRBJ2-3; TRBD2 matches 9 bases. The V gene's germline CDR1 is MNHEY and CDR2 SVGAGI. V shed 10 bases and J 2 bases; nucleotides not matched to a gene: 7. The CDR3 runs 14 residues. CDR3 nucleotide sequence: TGTGCCATCTCGGGCGGGGGGGCCACAGATACGCAGTATTTT. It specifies CAISGGGATDTQYF.

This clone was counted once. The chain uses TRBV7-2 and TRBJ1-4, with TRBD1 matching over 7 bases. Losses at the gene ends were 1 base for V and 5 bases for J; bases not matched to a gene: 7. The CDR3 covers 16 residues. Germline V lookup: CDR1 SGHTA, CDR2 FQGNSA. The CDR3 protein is CASSLGLRDRNEKLFF. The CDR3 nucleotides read TGTGCCAGCAGCTTAGGGTTAAGGGACAGAAATGAAAAACTGTTTTTT.

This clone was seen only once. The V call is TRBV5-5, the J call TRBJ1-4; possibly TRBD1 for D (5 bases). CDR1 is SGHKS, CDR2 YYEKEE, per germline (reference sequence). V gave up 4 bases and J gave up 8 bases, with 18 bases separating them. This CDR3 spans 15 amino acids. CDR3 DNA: TGTGCCAGCAGCGGCCAGGGAGGGAGAAACGAAAAACTGTTTTTT. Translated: CASSGQGGRNEKLFF.

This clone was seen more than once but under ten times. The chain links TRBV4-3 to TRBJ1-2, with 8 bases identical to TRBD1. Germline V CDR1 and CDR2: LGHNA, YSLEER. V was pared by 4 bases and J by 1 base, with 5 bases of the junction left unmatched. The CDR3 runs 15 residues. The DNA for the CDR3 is TGCGCCAGCAGCCGCGGACAGGGAAATAACTATGGCTACACCTTC. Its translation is CASSRGQGNNYGYTF.

CDR3 DNA: TGTGCCAGCAGCCGGGATGGCTACGAGCAGTACTTC. Amino acids: CASSRDGYEQYF. J is TRBJ2-7 and V is TRBV5-4; TRBD2 is a possible D gene (5 bases). Germline CDR1 reads SGHNT; CDR2 reads YYREEE (reference sequence). CDR3 length: 12 residues. V was clipped by 4 bases and J by 3 bases, with 8 bases between them.

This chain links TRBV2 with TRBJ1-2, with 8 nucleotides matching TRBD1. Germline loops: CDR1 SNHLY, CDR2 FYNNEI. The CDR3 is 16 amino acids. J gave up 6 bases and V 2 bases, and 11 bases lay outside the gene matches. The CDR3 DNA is TGTGCCAGCAGTGAACATAGATACAGGGGGTATGATGGCTACACCTTC. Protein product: CASSEHRYRGYDGYTF.

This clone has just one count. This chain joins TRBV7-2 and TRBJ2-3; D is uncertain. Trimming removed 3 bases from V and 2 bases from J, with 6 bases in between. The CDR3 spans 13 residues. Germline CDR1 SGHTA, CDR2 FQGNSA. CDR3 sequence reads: CASSLTPTDTQYF. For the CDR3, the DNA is TGTGCCAGCAGCTTGACTCCCACAGATACGCAGTATTTT.